Sequencing of this T cell receptor beta chain was carried out in a study of early T cells in non-severe SARS-CoV-2 infection. On the study more broadly: From unsorted whole blood, bulk RNA was sequenced, and the chains remained unpaired.

Study-wide results and caveats: Private and CD4 specificities were missed by VDJdb matching, skewed to anti-spike CD8.

This clonotype was observed at least ten times. What it recognizes is unknown. CDR3 size: 14 residues. V lost 6 bases to trimming and J lost 9 bases; unmatched junction nucleotides: 4. In the library, individual cDNA molecules carried attached unique molecular identifiers. TCRdb called the 5' RACE reads again in MiXCR, with one record for every CDR3 protein. The table lists tens of thousands of distinct CDR3 sequences, 5.5% to 6.5% of them singletons, with around 4.3% in the top ten. Input material: whole blood. V gene TRBV12-3 or TRBV12-4 combines with J gene TRBJ1-6; 11 bases align to TRBD1. The clonotype originates from an adult who was a healthcare worker with PCR-confirmed SARS-CoV-2 infection or an uninfected control (not recorded which). The CDR3 protein is CASSQDRGLSPLHF. The CDR3 DNA reads TGTGCCAGCAGCCAGGACAGGGGGCTTTCACCCCTCCACTTT.